This passage covers 21 T cell receptor beta chains from one sample sequenced in a study of cytomegalovirus exposure and HLA in healthy donors. The primer mix had 60 Vbeta and 13 Jbeta primers. Here immunoSEQ multiplex PCR was the method, and the copy in TCRdb shows in-frame clones only, minus some. This sample yields 65,000 to 100,000 clones, of which roughly 79% are seen a single time; 5.5% to 7.5% belongs to the top ten. Sequencing was done on a sample of PBMCs. The receptors come from a female donor in good health and CMV-seronegative.

V usage is TRBV5-1 and J usage is TRBJ2-7; 7 bases map to TRBD1. After removal of 1 base from V and 2 bases from J, the junction contained 3 bases not matched to a gene. The CDR3 runs to 14 residues. CDR1 SGHRS and CDR2 YFSETQ come from the germline V gene. The CDR3 coding sequence is TGCGCCAGCAGCTTGACAGGGGTGGCCTACGAGCAGTACTTC. It specifies CASSLTGVAYEQYF.

A few counts support this clone. The CDR3 sequence is CASSLPIYSQPQHF. Here the CDR3 DNA reads TGTGCCAGCAGTTTACCCATCTATAGTCAGCCCCAGCATTTT. The V and J genes are TRBV28 and TRBJ1-5; D is ambiguous. CDR3 length: 14 residues. Germline V gene lookup returns CDR1 MDHEN and CDR2 SYDVKM. The V gene lost 2 bases and the J gene lost 6 bases, with 11 bases spanning the gap.

The chain employs TRBV19 and TRBJ1-5; TRBD1 matches at 9 bases. V was clipped by 7 bases and J by 0 bases; unmatched bases: 7. This CDR3 spans 16 amino acids. CDR1 LNHDA and CDR2 SQIVND come from the germline V gene (reference sequence). The CDR3 region is CASTGQGGNSNQPQHF. The CDR3 bases are TGTGCCAGTACGGGACAGGGTGGTAATAGCAATCAGCCCCAGCATTTT.

This sequence joins TRBV7-9 and TRBJ2-3, with 10 nucleotides matching TRBD2. The CDR3 spans 15 residues. CDR1 is SEHNR, CDR2 FQNEAQ, per germline (reference sequence). V was pared by 6 bases and J by 6 bases, with 9 bases of the junction left unmatched. CDR3 protein: CASRLSGGLGDTQYF. The CDR3 DNA sequence: TGTGCCAGCAGACTTAGCGGGGGGTTGGGTGATACGCAGTATTTT.

The chain has TRBV7-9 and TRBJ2-2; D is uncertain. The germline gives CDR1 SEHNR, CDR2 FQNEAQ (reference sequence). Trimming took off 1 base at V and 3 bases at J, with 6 bases between the two ends. The CDR3 has 14 amino acids. Here the CDR3 DNA reads TGTGCCAGCAGCTTAGGCCAGGACACCGGGGAGCTGTTTTTT. This translates into CASSLGQDTGELFF.

This clone was counted once. The rearrangement joins TRBV27 to TRBJ1-1; possibly TRBD1 for D (5 bases). The CDR3 runs 13 residues. Per germline, CDR1 MNHEY and CDR2 SMNVEV (reference sequence). The V and J ends lost 6 bases and 6 bases respectively, with 14 bases between them. The CDR3, as DNA: TGTGCCAGCAGCCGGACGGGGGTCCCTGAAGCTTTCTTT. Residues: CASSRTGVPEAFF.

The rearrangement links TRBV14 to TRBJ2-7; D perhaps matches TRBD1 (6 bases). This CDR3 is built from 13 residues. The ends were cut back, 4 bases at V and 2 bases at J, with 9 bases in the middle. Germline CDR1 reads SGHDN; CDR2 reads FVKESK. The CDR3 DNA follows: TGTGCCAGCAGCCCGGGACAAACCTACGAGCAGTACTTC. Protein: CASSPGQTYEQYF.

V is TRBV5-1 and J is TRBJ2-1, with TRBD2 matching 10 bases. This CDR3 is built from 17 residues. V lost 0 bases, J lost 8 bases, and 11 bases stayed unmatched. The V gene's germline CDR1 is SGHRS and CDR2 YFSETQ. The CDR3 region is CASSLGTAGGLLDEQFF. Here the CDR3 DNA reads TGCGCCAGCAGCTTGGGTACAGCGGGGGGGCTTTTGGATGAGCAGTTCTTC.

The V and J genes are TRBV5-4 and TRBJ2-2, with TRBD2 identical over 12 bases. Germline loops: CDR1 SGHNT, CDR2 YYREEE (reference sequence). The CDR3 spans 16 residues. With 0 bases clipped from V and 4 bases from J, the junction kept 1 base outside the gene matches. The CDR3: CASSLETSGSTGELFF. In DNA form, the CDR3 reads TGTGCCAGCAGCTTGGAGACTAGCGGGAGCACCGGGGAGCTGTTTTTT.

The V call is TRBV28, the J call TRBJ1-3, with 9 bases fitting TRBD1. Germline V CDR1 and CDR2: MDHEN, SYDVKM. The CDR3 is made up of 15 amino acids. The junction had 7 bases not matched to a gene; V was cut back by 10 bases and J by 0 bases. The CDR3 here is CATRGQGISGNTIYF. Written as DNA, the CDR3 is TGTGCCACCAGGGGACAGGGAATCTCTGGAAACACCATATATTTT.

The rearrangement links TRBV28 to TRBJ2-2, with D perhaps matching TRBD2 (5 bases). Germline V gene data show CDR1 as MDHEN and CDR2 as SYDVKM. V gave up 1 base and J gave up 3 bases, with 12 bases separating them. CDR3 length equals 16 residues. This chain's CDR3 is CASSLSQGLYTGELFF. In DNA, the CDR3 is TGTGCCAGCAGTTTATCCCAAGGACTGTACACCGGGGAGCTGTTTTTT.

The V call is TRBV4-1, the J call TRBJ2-2; D is perhaps TRBD2 (5 bases). Germline CDR1 MGHRA, CDR2 YSYEKL. The CDR3 covers 17 residues. Deletions cut 0 bases from V and 0 bases from J, with 11 bases between. The CDR3 DNA follows: TGCGCCAGCAGCCAAGAAGGGCGGGTACCGAACACCGGGGAGCTGTTTTTT. It specifies CASSQEGRVPNTGELFF.

The rearrangement links TRBV10-3 to TRBJ2-6, with a tentative D call TRBD1 (6 bases). V was clipped by 4 bases and J by 3 bases, with 10 bases between them. CDR1 ENHRY and CDR2 SYGVKD come from the germline V gene. The CDR3 is 15 residues long. The CDR3 spells CAISAGEGGANVLTF. CDR3 DNA sequence: TGTGCCATCAGTGCAGGGGAAGGTGGGGCCAACGTCCTGACTTTC.

The chain joins TRBV6-5 to TRBJ2-7, with 7 bases that match TRBD2. Germline assignment: CDR1 MNHEY and CDR2 SVGAGI. The length of the CDR3 is 16 residues. V was pared by 0 bases and J by 2 bases, with 7 bases of the junction left unmatched. The CDR3 is CASSYSLGGGTYEQYF. Here the CDR3 DNA reads TGTGCCAGCAGTTACTCCCTCGGGGGAGGGACCTACGAGCAGTACTTC.

The V and J genes are TRBV19 and TRBJ2-3; a weak D match, TRBD1 (5 bases). The CDR3 sequence is 14 residues long. CDR1 LNHDA and CDR2 SQIVND come from the germline V gene (reference sequence). Trimming removed 5 bases at V and 0 bases at J, with 9 bases between. CDR3 DNA: TGTGCCAGTAGTCGTCAGGGAAGCACAGATACGCAGTATTTT. Translated, it gives CASSRQGSTDTQYF.

The DNA for the CDR3 is TGTGCCAGCAGCTTGGTTGGGACAGGGCAAAATCAGCCCCAGCATTTT. It specifies CASSLVGTGQNQPQHF. J is TRBJ1-5 and V is TRBV5-4, with TRBD1 matching 9 bases. Per the germline V gene, CDR1 is SGHNT and CDR2 is YYREEE (reference sequence). The CDR3 has 16 residues. With 0 bases clipped from V and 4 bases from J, the junction kept 5 bases outside the gene matches.

This clone was picked up a small number of times. V usage is TRBV19 and J usage is TRBJ1-5; TRBD1 might be the D (5 bases). Germline assignment: CDR1 LNHDA and CDR2 SQIVND (reference sequence). V was trimmed by 5 bases and J by 4 bases, leaving 9 bases between them. The CDR3 loop spans 13 amino acids. For the CDR3, the DNA is TGTGCCAGTAGTTCCCAGGGAAATCAGCCCCAGCATTTT. Translation: CASSSQGNQPQHF.

V gene TRBV29-1 combines with J gene TRBJ2-1; 7 bases fit TRBD2. The CDR3 extends over 14 amino acids. Per germline, CDR1 SQVTM and CDR2 ANQGSEA. The J segment lost 4 bases and the V segment lost 4 bases, leaving 7 bases of the junction unmatched. CDR3 region: CSVAGLAAYNEQFF. In nucleotides, the CDR3 is TGCAGCGTTGCCGGTCTAGCGGCTTACAATGAGCAGTTCTTC.

The chain links TRBV6-4 to TRBJ1-6; D gene ambiguous. CDR3 length: 13 residues. CDR1 is MRHNA and CDR2 is SNTAGT in the germline V gene. V dropped 5 bases and J dropped 7 bases, with 9 bases sitting between them. The chain's CDR3 is CASSTDRNSPLHF. The CDR3 nucleotides are TGTGCCAGCAGTACCGATAGAAATTCACCCCTCCACTTT.

The CDR3 sequence: CASPKEGARGYTF. The DNA of the CDR3 is TGTGCCAGCCCAAAAGAGGGGGCGAGGGGCTACACCTTC. The chain uses TRBV28 and TRBJ1-2; 7 bases fit TRBD1. This CDR3 contains 13 residues. Per the germline V gene, CDR1 is MDHEN and CDR2 is SYDVKM. V gave up 8 bases and J gave up 8 bases; unmatched junction bases: 11.

This clone was seen only a few times. The V call is TRBV7-9, the J call TRBJ2-5, with TRBD1 identical over 7 bases. Looked up from germline, CDR1 is SEHNR and CDR2 is FQNEAQ (reference sequence). The CDR3 covers 13 residues. Unmatched junction bases numbered 2, after V lost 2 bases and J lost 5 bases. CDR3 protein: CASSLLTGETQYF. CDR3 DNA: TGTGCCAGCAGCTTACTGACAGGGGAGACCCAGTACTTC.